This paragraph covers one TCR beta chain sequence. The data stem from a study of T cell changes during pregnancy in multiple sclerosis. TCRdb keeps only in-frame clones here, not all; method: immunoSEQ multiplex PCR. Seen here are more than 25,000 clones, around 89% observed once, and the top ten hold 11%. CDR1 and CDR2 (germline): SGHAT, FQNNGV. The CDR3 sequence is 13 residues long. After removal of 8 bases from V and 5 bases from J, the junction contained 9 bases not matched to a gene. This receptor was obtained from a female donor with multiple sclerosis, enrolled in a pregnancy study. This chain uses TRBV11-2 with TRBJ2-7; 7 nucleotides line up with TRBD1. The sequenced sample was CD8+ T cells from peripheral blood mononuclear cells, obtained in the third trimester of pregnancy. The CDR3 nucleotides read TGTGCCAGCCGGACAGGTTCAGGCCACGAGCAGTACTTC. Protein: CASRTGSGHEQYF.